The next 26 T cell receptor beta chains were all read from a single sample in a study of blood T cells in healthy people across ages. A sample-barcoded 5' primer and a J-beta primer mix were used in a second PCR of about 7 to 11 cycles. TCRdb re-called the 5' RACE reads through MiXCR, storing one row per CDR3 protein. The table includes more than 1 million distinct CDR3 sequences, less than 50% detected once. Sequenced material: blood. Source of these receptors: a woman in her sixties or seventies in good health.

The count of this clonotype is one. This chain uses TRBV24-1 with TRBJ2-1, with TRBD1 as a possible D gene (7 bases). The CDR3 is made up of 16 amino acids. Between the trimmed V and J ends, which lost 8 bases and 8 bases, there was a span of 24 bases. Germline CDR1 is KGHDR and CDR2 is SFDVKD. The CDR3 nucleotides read TGTGCCACCACCCCCATGCAGGGGGGCCGGTGGGATGAGCAGTTCTTC. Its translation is CATTPMQGGRWDEQFF.

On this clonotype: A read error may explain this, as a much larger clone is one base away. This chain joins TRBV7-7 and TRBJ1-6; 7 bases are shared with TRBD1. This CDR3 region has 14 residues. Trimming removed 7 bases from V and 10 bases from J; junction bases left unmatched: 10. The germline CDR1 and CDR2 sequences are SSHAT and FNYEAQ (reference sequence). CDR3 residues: CASNLDRAGSPLHF. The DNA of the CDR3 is TGTGCCAGCAACCTCGACAGGGCGGGATCACCCCTCCACTTT.

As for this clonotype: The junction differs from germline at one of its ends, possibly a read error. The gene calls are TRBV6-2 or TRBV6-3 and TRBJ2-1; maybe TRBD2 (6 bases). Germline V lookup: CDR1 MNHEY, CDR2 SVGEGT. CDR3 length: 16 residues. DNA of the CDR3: TGTGTCAGCAGTTACTGGTCAGCGGGTTCCTACAATGAGCAGTTCTTC. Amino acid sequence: CVSSYWSAGSYNEQFF.

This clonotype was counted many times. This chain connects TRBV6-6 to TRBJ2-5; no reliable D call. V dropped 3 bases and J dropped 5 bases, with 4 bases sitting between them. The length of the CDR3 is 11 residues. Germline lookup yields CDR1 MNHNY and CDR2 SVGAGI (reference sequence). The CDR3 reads CASSYWETQYF. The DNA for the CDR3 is TGTGCCAGCAGTTATTGGGAGACCCAGTACTTC.

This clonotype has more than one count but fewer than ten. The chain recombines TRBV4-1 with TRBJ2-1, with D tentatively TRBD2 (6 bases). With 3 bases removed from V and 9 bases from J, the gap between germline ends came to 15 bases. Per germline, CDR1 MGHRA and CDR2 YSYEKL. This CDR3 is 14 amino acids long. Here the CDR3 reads CASSQEGAAGEQFF. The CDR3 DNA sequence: TGCGCCAGCAGCCAGGAGGGTGCCGCGGGTGAGCAGTTCTTC.

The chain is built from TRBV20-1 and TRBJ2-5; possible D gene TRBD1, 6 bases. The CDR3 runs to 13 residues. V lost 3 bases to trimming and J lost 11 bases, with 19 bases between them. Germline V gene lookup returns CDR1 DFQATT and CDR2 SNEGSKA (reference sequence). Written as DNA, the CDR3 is TGCAGTGCTAGGAGTCGACAGGTCGGGAAGCAGTACTTC. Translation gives CSARSRQVGKQYF.

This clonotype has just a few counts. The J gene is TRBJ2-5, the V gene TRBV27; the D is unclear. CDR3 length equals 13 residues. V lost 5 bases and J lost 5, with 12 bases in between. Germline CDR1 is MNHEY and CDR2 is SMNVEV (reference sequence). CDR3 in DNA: TGTGCCAGCAGTGCGAATCCTCTGGAGACCCAGTACTTC. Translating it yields CASSANPLETQYF.

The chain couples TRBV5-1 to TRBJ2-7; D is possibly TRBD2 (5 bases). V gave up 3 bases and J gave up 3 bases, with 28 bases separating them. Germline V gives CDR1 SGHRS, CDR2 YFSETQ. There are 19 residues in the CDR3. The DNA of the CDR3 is TGCGCCAGCAGCTCGCAACAGCCAGTGGAGGTAGGTGACGGCTACGAGCAGTACTTC. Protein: CASSSQQPVEVGDGYEQYF.

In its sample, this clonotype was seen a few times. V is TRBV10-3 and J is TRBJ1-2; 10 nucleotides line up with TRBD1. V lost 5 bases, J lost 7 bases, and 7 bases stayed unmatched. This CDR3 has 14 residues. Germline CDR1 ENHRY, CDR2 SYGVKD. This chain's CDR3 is CAISTDRGIGGYTF. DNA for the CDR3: TGTGCCATCAGTACGGACAGGGGGATAGGTGGCTACACCTTC.

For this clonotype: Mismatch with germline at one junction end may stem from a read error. CDR3 amino acids: CASSYSTSGTSEQFF. CDR3 DNA sequence: TGTGCCAGCAGTTACTCGACTAGCGGGACCAGTGAGCAGTTTTTC. This chain links TRBV6-6 with TRBJ2-1, with 11 positions matching TRBD2. The CDR3 has 15 amino acids. Looked up from germline, CDR1 is MNHNY and CDR2 is SVGAGI (reference sequence).

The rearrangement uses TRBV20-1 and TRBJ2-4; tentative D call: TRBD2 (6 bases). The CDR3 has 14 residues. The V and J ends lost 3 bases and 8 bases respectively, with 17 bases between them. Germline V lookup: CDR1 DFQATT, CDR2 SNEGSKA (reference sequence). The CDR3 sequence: CSASGSQQEDIQYF. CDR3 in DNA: TGCAGTGCTAGCGGGAGTCAACAGGAGGACATTCAGTACTTC.

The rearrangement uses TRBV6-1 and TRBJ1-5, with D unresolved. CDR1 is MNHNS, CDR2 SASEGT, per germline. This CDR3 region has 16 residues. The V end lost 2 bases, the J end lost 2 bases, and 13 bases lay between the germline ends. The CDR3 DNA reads TGTGCCAGCAGTGAACGTTACAGTTCGGGCAATCAGCCCCAGCATTTT. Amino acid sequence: CASSERYSSGNQPQHF.

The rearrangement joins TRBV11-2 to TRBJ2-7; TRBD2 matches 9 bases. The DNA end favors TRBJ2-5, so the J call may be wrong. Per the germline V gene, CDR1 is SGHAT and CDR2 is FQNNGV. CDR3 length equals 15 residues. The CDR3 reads CASSFSGSFGETQYF. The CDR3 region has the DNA TGTGCCAGCAGCTTTAGCGGGAGTTTTGGGGAGACCCAGTACTTC.

CDR3 in amino acids: CSVDTGGGPYEQYF. CDR3 DNA sequence: TGCAGCGTTGACACAGGGGGGGGTCCCTACGAGCAGTACTTC. This chain links TRBV29-1 with TRBJ2-7, with a weak D call TRBD1 (8 bases). Trimming pared 3 bases from V and 2 bases from J, leaving 14 bases between. The CDR3 runs 14 residues. CDR1 SQVTM and CDR2 ANQGSEA come from the germline V gene.

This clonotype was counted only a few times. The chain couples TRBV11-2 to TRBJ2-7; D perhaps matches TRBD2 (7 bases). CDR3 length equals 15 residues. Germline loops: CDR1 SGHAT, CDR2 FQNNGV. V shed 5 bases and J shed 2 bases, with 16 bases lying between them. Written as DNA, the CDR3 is TGTGCCAGCAGCCACGCGGGGGCTTCGGCCTACGAGCAGTACTTC. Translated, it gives CASSHAGASAYEQYF.

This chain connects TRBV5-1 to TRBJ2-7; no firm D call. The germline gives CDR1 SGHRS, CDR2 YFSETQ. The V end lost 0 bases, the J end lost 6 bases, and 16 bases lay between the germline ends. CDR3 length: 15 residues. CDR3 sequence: CASSLVWTGAFEQYF. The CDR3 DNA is TGCGCCAGCAGCTTGGTCTGGACGGGCGCGTTCGAGCAGTACTTC.

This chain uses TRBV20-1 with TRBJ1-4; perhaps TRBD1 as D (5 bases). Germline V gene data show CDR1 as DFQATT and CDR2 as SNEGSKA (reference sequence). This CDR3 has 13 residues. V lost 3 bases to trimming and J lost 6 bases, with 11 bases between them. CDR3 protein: CSASAGRDEKLFF. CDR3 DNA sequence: TGCAGTGCTAGCGCGGGGCGGGATGAAAAACTGTTTTTT.

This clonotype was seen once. The CDR3 DNA is TGTGCCAGCAGACCGGACATCACAGATACGCAGTATTTT. Its translation: CASRPDITDTQYF. This chain joins TRBV2 and TRBJ2-3, with D tentatively TRBD1 (5 bases). Germline V lookup: CDR1 SNHLY, CDR2 FYNNEI. Trimming took off 6 bases at V and 2 bases at J, with 9 bases between the two ends. The CDR3 loop spans 13 amino acids.

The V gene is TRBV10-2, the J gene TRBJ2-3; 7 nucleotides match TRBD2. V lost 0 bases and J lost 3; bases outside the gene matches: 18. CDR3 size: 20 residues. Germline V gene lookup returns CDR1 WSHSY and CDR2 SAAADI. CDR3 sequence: CASSESPLGLRGRETDTQYF. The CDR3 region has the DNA TGCGCCAGCAGTGAGTCACCACTAGGGTTGCGCGGGAGAGAAACAGATACGCAGTATTTT.

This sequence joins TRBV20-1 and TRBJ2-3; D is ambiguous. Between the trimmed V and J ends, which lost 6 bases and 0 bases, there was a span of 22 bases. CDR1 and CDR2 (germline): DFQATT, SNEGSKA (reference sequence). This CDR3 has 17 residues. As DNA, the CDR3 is TGCAGTGCAATAGTGCCCTCAGGCAGCTCTAGCACAGATACGCAGTATTTT. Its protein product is CSAIVPSGSSSTDTQYF.

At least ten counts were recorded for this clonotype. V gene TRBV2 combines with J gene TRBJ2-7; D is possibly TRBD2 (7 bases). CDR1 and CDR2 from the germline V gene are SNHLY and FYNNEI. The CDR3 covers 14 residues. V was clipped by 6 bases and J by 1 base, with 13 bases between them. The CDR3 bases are TGTGCCAGCAGGGGGGGGCAGCGGTCCTACGAGCAGTACTTC. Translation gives CASRGGQRSYEQYF.

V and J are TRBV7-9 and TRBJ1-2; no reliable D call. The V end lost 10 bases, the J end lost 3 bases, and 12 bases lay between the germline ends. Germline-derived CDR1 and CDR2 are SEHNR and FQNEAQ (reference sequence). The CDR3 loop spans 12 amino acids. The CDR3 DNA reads TGTGCCAACCAGGATCGAGACTATGGCTACACCTTC. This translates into CANQDRDYGYTF.

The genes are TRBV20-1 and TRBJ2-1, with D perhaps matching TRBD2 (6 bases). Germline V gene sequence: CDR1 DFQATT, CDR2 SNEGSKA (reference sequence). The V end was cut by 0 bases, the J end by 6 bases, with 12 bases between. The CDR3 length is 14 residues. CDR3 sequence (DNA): TGCAGTGCTAGAGAGGCGACTAGATCCAATGAGCAGTTCTTC. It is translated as CSAREATRSNEQFF.

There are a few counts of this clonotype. CDR3 amino acids: CSVPRWRGGTYEQYF. In DNA form, the CDR3 reads TGCAGCGTTCCGAGGTGGCGAGGGGGTACCTACGAGCAGTACTTC. The chain has TRBV29-1 and TRBJ2-7; tentatively, D is TRBD1 (6 bases). Germline CDR1 and CDR2: SQVTM and ANQGSEA. Trimming took off 5 bases at V and 2 bases at J, with 19 bases between the two ends. The CDR3 length is 15 residues.

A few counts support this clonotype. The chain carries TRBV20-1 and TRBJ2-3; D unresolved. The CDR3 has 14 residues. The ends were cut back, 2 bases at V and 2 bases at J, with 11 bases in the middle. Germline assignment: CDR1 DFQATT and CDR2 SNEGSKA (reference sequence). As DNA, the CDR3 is TGCAGTGCTAGAAAAAGGGCCGCCACAGATACGCAGTATTTT. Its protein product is CSARKRAATDTQYF.

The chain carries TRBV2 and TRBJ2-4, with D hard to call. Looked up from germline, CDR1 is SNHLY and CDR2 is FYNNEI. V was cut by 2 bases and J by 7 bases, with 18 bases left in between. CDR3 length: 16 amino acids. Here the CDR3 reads CASSELGSAQANIQYF. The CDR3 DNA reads TGTGCCAGCAGTGAATTGGGGTCCGCCCAAGCGAACATTCAGTACTTC. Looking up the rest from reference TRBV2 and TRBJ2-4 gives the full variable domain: EPEVTQTPSHQVTQMGQEVILRCVPISNHLYFYWYRQILGQKVEFLVSFYNNEISEKSEIFDDQFSVERPDGSNFTLKIRSTKLEDSAMYFCASSELGSAQANIQYFGAGTRLSVL.